Shown below are 23 T cell receptor beta chains from a single sample sequenced in a study of T cells in Graves' hyperthyroidism and ophthalmopathy (dated by TCRdb to the late 2010s). Libraries were prepared through multiplex PCR. The sequencer listed for this sample is Illumina HiSeq 2000. The TCR beta CDR3 regions were amplified from the RNA transcripts. A first-round RT-PCR of the TCR CDR3 used the HTBI primer set with the Qiagen OneStep RT-PCR kit. Through fastp at Q25 and MiXCR, TCRdb rebuilt clones from the public reads, retaining in-frame beta chains. When rows share a CDR3 protein, they turn into one entry using the most common DNA and genes. The sample includes 350,000 to 500,000 distinct CDR3 sequences, with roughly an eighth observed a single time. The ten largest clones add up to 5.3% of the sample. Specimen: blood. Receptors were obtained from a woman younger than 35 with Graves' hyperthyroidism.

The CDR3 loop is CASTLRIDTNTGELFF. Written as DNA, the CDR3 is TGCGCCAGCACCCTCCGGATAGACACGAACACCGGGGAGCTGTTTTTT. This chain joins TRBV10-1 and TRBJ2-2; D is unresolved. Trimming took off 7 bases at V and 0 bases at J, with 15 bases between the two ends. CDR3 length: 16 amino acids. CDR1 is WNHNN, CDR2 SYGVQD, per germline (reference sequence).

This clonotype was seen at least ten times. The chain has TRBV5-1 and TRBJ2-1; D is undetermined. The V end lost 0 bases, the J end lost 6 bases, and 7 bases lay between the germline ends. Looked up from germline, CDR1 is SGHRS and CDR2 is YFSETQ. CDR3 size: 13 residues. The CDR3 DNA reads TGCGCCAGCAGCTTGGCTTGGAGCAATGAGCAGTTCTTC. It yields the protein CASSLAWSNEQFF.

The chain uses TRBV6-2 or TRBV6-3 and TRBJ1-5; D is undetermined. Deletions cut 8 bases from V and 4 bases from J, with 30 bases between. CDR3 length equals 19 residues. Per the germline V gene, CDR1 is MNHEY and CDR2 is SVGEGT. The CDR3 nucleotides are TGTGCCAGCGACCGGCCTCGGGGTGAAATGCCGAAGATGAATCAGCCCCAGCATTTT. Its protein product is CASDRPRGEMPKMNQPQHF.

This rearrangement joins TRBV4-1 to TRBJ1-5; the D gene is possibly TRBD1 (5 bases). The CDR3 length is 17 residues. Looked up from germline, CDR1 is MGHRA and CDR2 is YSYEKL. Between the trimmed V and J ends, which lost 2 bases and 3 bases, there was a span of 17 bases. Here the CDR3 DNA reads TGCGCCAGCAGCCAACCTGGGGGGGTTGGGTACAATCAGCCCCAGCATTTT. The encoded protein is CASSQPGGVGYNQPQHF.

This clonotype came up a few times. The V and J genes are TRBV9 and TRBJ1-2; D is unclear. The CDR3 consists of 11 residues. Germline-derived CDR1 and CDR2 are SGDLS and YYNGEE. The V end was cut by 7 bases, the J end by 2 bases, with 6 bases between. CDR3 DNA sequence: TGTGCCAGCTCGGGGAACTATGGCTACACCTTC. Amino acid sequence: CASSGNYGYTF.

The chain combines TRBV28 with TRBJ1-5; 8 nucleotides match TRBD1. Germline V CDR1 and CDR2: MDHEN, SYDVKM. V gave up 6 bases and J gave up 7 bases; unmatched junction bases: 5. There are 13 residues in the CDR3. The CDR3 here is CASRSDRVQPQHF. CDR3 nucleotide sequence: TGTGCCAGCAGATCGGACAGGGTGCAGCCCCAGCATTTT.

This clonotype was recorded at least ten times. The gene calls are TRBV12-3 or TRBV12-4 and TRBJ1-1; D is perhaps TRBD1 (6 bases). V lost 6 bases to trimming and J lost 11 bases, with 13 bases between them. The CDR3 spans 11 residues. CDR3 sequence (DNA): TGTGCCAGCAGCATAGGGGGGTTGGCTTTCTTT. This translates into CASSIGGLAFF.

This clonotype was found a few times. This chain uses TRBV29-1 with TRBJ2-3; D gene ambiguous. The CDR3 length is 15 residues. Germline V gene lookup returns CDR1 SQVTM and CDR2 ANQGSEA. V was pared by 5 bases and J by 2 bases, with 17 bases between. The chain's CDR3 is CSVLRQSAYTDTQYF. In DNA, the CDR3 is TGCAGCGTTCTCCGGCAGTCAGCGTACACAGATACGCAGTATTTT.

Only a few counts were recorded for this clonotype. V gene TRBV5-6 combines with J gene TRBJ2-2; the D gene is possibly TRBD1 (5 bases). The CDR3 spans 14 residues. Trimming left V 1 base short and J 6 bases short, with 10 bases between. Germline CDR1 is SGHDT and CDR2 is YYEEEE. For the CDR3, the DNA is TGTGCCAGCAGCTTGCAAACAGGCGCCGGGGAGCTGTTTTTT. It codes for CASSLQTGAGELFF.

The chain has TRBV7-9 and TRBJ2-1; 9 nucleotides match TRBD2. Germline-derived CDR1 and CDR2 are SEHNR and FQNEAQ (reference sequence). This CDR3 has 13 residues. V lost 5 bases, J lost 7 bases, and 3 bases stayed unmatched. The CDR3 region has the DNA TGTGCCAGCAGCGAGAGCGGGAGGAATGAGCAGTTCTTC. It specifies CASSESGRNEQFF.

This chain joins TRBV6-4 and TRBJ1-5; tentative D call: TRBD1 (5 bases). V was cut by 7 bases and J by 1 base, with 11 bases left in between. This CDR3 is 14 amino acids long. From germline, CDR1 is MRHNA and CDR2 SNTAGT. The CDR3 region has the DNA TGTGCCAGCACCCCGACAGAGAGCAATCAGCCCCAGCATTTT. Translated: CASTPTESNQPQHF.

The table lists this clonotype with many counts. The chain employs TRBV7-3 and TRBJ2-1, with 8 bases matching TRBD2. This CDR3 comprises 16 residues. J gave up 7 bases and V 6 bases, and 14 bases lay outside the gene matches. Germline CDR1 and CDR2: SGHTA and FQGTGA. The chain's CDR3 is CASSRGRSPLRNEQFF. The CDR3 DNA is TGTGCCAGCAGTCGCGGGAGGTCGCCCCTTAGGAATGAGCAGTTCTTC.

This clonotype has ten or more counts. V and J are TRBV28 and TRBJ2-7, with TRBD1 matching over 10 bases. The V gene end was trimmed by 4 bases and the J gene end by 6 bases; junction bases not matched to a gene: 6. From germline, CDR1 is MDHEN and CDR2 SYDVKM. CDR3 length: 14 residues. The chain's CDR3 is CASSSGQGSLEQYF. The CDR3 region has the DNA TGTGCCAGCAGTTCGGGACAGGGGTCCCTCGAGCAGTACTTC. The whole variable domain, remainder taken from reference TRBV28 and TRBJ2-7, is DVKVTQSSRYLVKRTGEKVFLECVQDMDHENMFWYRQDPGLGLRLIYFSYDVKMKEKGDIPEGYSVSREKKERFSLILESASTNQTSMYLCASSSGQGSLEQYFGPGTRLTVT.

This clonotype was counted ten times or more. This chain connects TRBV6-2 or TRBV6-3 to TRBJ2-7, with 10 bases aligning to TRBD1. Per germline, CDR1 MNHEY and CDR2 SVGEGT. The CDR3 extends over 14 amino acids. V lost 6 bases and J lost 6; bases outside the gene matches: 8. The CDR3 region has the DNA TGTGCCAGCAGAACCGGGACAGGGGTTGGCGAGCAGTACTTC. This encodes CASRTGTGVGEQYF.

This clonotype was observed many times. Here the CDR3 DNA reads TGTGCCAGCAGCCCTTTCAGGTCCGGGGAGCTGTTTTTT. Translated, it gives CASSPFRSGELFF. The genes are TRBV11-2 and TRBJ2-2; D is ambiguous. The germline CDR1 and CDR2 sequences are SGHAT and FQNNGV. Trimming took 5 bases from V and 6 from J, leaving 10 bases between them. This CDR3 contains 13 residues.

In its sample, this clonotype was seen a few times. V is TRBV6-1 and J is TRBJ2-1; TRBD1 is a possible D gene (5 bases). Trimming cost V 5 bases and J 4 bases, with 18 bases left between them. CDR3 length equals 16 residues. Germline loops: CDR1 MNHNS, CDR2 SASEGT. CDR3 in DNA: TGTGCCAGCAGTAAGCCAAGGGTGGCAGGGTACAATGAGCAGTTCTTC. Translation gives CASSKPRVAGYNEQFF.

To note about this clonotype: An end of the junction does not agree with germline; a read error may underlie this. The V call is TRBV29-1, the J call TRBJ2-5; a weak D match, TRBD1 (7 bases). The CDR3 runs 15 residues. Germline V lookup: CDR1 SQVTM, CDR2 ANQGSEA. CDR3: CSVSRGHTSRETQCF. The CDR3 bases are TGCAGCGTTTCGAGGGGGCACACATCCCGGGAGACCCAGTGCTTC.

Comment on this clonotype: This sequence may be a read error, since a much larger clone differs from it by one base. The chain has TRBV6-2 or TRBV6-3 and TRBJ2-7; D remains ambiguous. Germline CDR1 and CDR2: MNHEY and SVGEGT. This CDR3 region has 13 residues. CDR3 DNA sequence: TGTGCCAACAGTTACACGGGTAGAGACGAGCAGTACTTC. This sequence encodes CANSYTGRDEQYF.

This sequence joins TRBV5-5 and TRBJ1-2; 7 bases line up with TRBD1. V dropped 5 bases and J dropped 4; count of bases not matched to a gene: 5. This CDR3 spans 13 amino acids. The germline CDR1 and CDR2 sequences are SGHKS and YYEKEE (reference sequence). CDR3 protein: CASSTGETYGYTF. DNA of the CDR3: TGTGCCAGCAGTACAGGGGAAACCTATGGCTACACCTTC.

This chain joins TRBV7-2 and TRBJ2-6, with 8 bases matching TRBD1. The germline V gene encodes CDR1 SGHTA and CDR2 FQGNSA. There are 19 residues in the CDR3. The V gene end was trimmed by 2 bases and the J gene end by 4 bases; junction bases not matched to a gene: 13. The CDR3 sequence is CASSLRPGQVSLGANVLTF. As DNA, the CDR3 is TGTGCCAGCAGCTTACGTCCGGGACAGGTTTCTTTGGGGGCCAACGTCCTGACTTTC.

This clonotype was seen many times. The chain's CDR3 is CASSLVFRDTQYF. The CDR3 DNA reads TGTGCCAGCAGTTTAGTGTTCCGAGATACGCAGTATTTT. V gene TRBV12-3 or TRBV12-4 combines with J gene TRBJ2-3, with D uncertain. Trimming stripped 1 base from V and 5 bases from J, with 7 bases between. The CDR3 spans 13 residues.

The rearrangement links TRBV12-3 or TRBV12-4 to TRBJ2-1; 16 positions match TRBD2. CDR3 length: 16 amino acids. J was trimmed by 8 bases and V by 7 bases; bases with no gene match: 8. The CDR3 DNA is TGTGCCAGCAAACAACCGGGACTAGCGGGAGGGGATGAGCAGTTCTTC. It is translated as CASKQPGLAGGDEQFF.

This clonotype has at least ten counts. This rearrangement joins TRBV28 to TRBJ2-5, with D unresolved. V was pared by 3 bases and J by 7 bases, with 18 bases between. The CDR3 spans 15 residues. Germline values: CDR1 MDHEN, CDR2 SYDVKM. CDR3 nucleotide sequence: TGTGCCAGCAGTTTCTCAGCAATACTGTCGGGGACCCAGTACTTC. It translates to CASSFSAILSGTQYF. The whole variable domain, filled in from reference TRBV28 and TRBJ2-5, reads DVKVTQSSRYLVKRTGEKVFLECVQDMDHENMFWYRQDPGLGLRLIYFSYDVKMKEKGDIPEGYSVSREKKERFSLILESASTNQTSMYLCASSFSAILSGTQYFGPGTRLLVL.